This T cell receptor beta chain was identified during a study of blood T cell repertoires in COVID-19. The overall study: Sites in the United States, Italy and Spain provided acute and convalescent COVID-19 samples. PBMCs, B-cell-depleted T cells, or T cells were the source of the cDNA or gDNA that made up the material.

In the original analysis: How many nucleated cells were present was estimated from reference gene primer amplification. Using immunoSEQ multiplex PCR, the repertoire was profiled, and TCRdb retains in-frame clones only, with some absent. Clone size and the V and J calls come from that table; the DNA yielded D and trimming. The sample records 200,000 to 250,000 clones, about four fifths being singletons. From germline, CDR1 is SGHAT and CDR2 FQNNGV. The CDR3 loop spans 15 amino acids. Unmatched junction bases numbered 8, after V lost 5 bases and J lost 4 bases. The origin of this receptor is a man aged 80 or over with acute or convalescent COVID-19. This sequence joins TRBV11-2 and TRBJ2-7; 10 nucleotides agree with TRBD1. The sequencing sample was made of peripheral blood. CDR3 region: CASSAPGQGSYEQYF. The CDR3 bases are TGTGCCAGCAGCGCCCCGGGACAGGGGTCGTACGAGCAGTACTTC.